This entry describes one T cell receptor beta chain. Its specificity is not known. Some clones are missing from TCRdb's copy, which holds only in-frame ones; the method was immunoSEQ multiplex PCR. The sample carries about 60,000 clones, around three quarters recorded once. The data belong to a study of memory CD4+ T cells and cytomegalovirus serostatus. Overall study findings and caveats: About 40% of the roughly 160 known CMV-associated TCRbeta sequences appeared in CD4+ memory.

The CDR3 length is 22 residues. Unmatched junction bases numbered 27, after V lost 10 bases and J lost 2 bases. Germline CDR1 and CDR2: SNHLY and FYNNEI. Single viable CD3+CD4+CD8-CD45RO+ cells were sorted as the memory CD4+ T cells. Positive selection with CD4 microbeads enriched total CD4+ T cells. The clonotype originates from an adult in good health and CMV-seronegative. Some clones in this sample may be carry-over from other donors' samples. The chain recombines TRBV2 with TRBJ2-5; 14 nucleotides line up with TRBD2. Material: memory CD4+ T cells from blood. CDR3 sequence: CANSGTSGSGGEEGGQQETQYF. CDR3 in DNA: TGTGCCAACTCCGGGACTAGCGGGAGCGGGGGCGAAGAGGGGGGGCAACAAGAGACCCAGTACTTC.